The source of this T cell receptor (beta chain) is a study of cytomegalovirus exposure and HLA in healthy donors. In the study overall: As an earlier analysis found, some 170 million T cells yielded fewer than 130 million unique TCR beta sequences. General study points: The authors later found TCR association rates varying by HLA locus, with DRB1 most and HLA-C fewest.

In the PCR, 60 Vbeta and 13 Jbeta primers were used. Generated by immunoSEQ multiplex PCR, the TCRdb table keeps only in-frame clones and is missing some. The data contain under 200,000 clones, around four fifths of them singletons. Turning to this clone: Its specificity is unknown.

Trimming removed 2 bases from V and 8 bases from J, with 16 bases in between. This CDR3 contains 15 residues. The germline gives CDR1 SGHVS, CDR2 FQNEAQ. The chain links TRBV7-8 to TRBJ1-3; D is unresolved. The clonotype originates from a young man in good health and CMV-seronegative. Input material: PBMCs. The CDR3 spells CASSLNAGPRDTIYF. Written as DNA, the CDR3 is TGTGCCAGCAGCTTAAACGCCGGCCCGAGGGACACCATATATTTT.